The rows below give T cell receptor beta chains drawn from one sample of a study of regulatory T cells in long-lasting Graves disease. TCRdb ran MiXCR on the multiplex PCR reads and lists one entry per CDR3 protein. The data contain 500,000 or so distinct CDR3 sequences, 15% to 20% of them singletons. The same specimen was also included in a second study, on T cells in Graves' hyperthyroidism and ophthalmopathy.

The specimen comprised peripheral blood mononuclear cells (PBMCs), sampled at new diagnosis, from a patient treated with antithyroid drugs. All receptors come from a woman aged 35-65 years with Graves disease. Both conserved end residues are part of each CDR3. The D gene is left open where the match is weak. The size entry is marked missing in some rows and otherwise reads once, few, many or a size class.

abundance: many
len: 17
d_gene: TRBD2
v_gene: TRBV2
j_gene: TRBJ2-3
CDR3aa: CASSYLTRGGLLGTQYF
CDR3nt: TGTGCCAGCAGCTATCTAACGCGGGGGGGCCTCCTTGGTACGCAGTATTTT

abundance: many
len: 17
d_gene: TRBD1
v_gene: TRBV28
j_gene: TRBJ2-3
CDR3aa: CASSLDRVQIWTDTQYF
CDR3nt: TGTGCCAGCAGCCTGGACAGGGTCCAAATTTGGACAGATACGCAGTATTTT

abundance: many
len: 14
d_gene: .
v_gene: TRBV2
j_gene: TRBJ2-2
CDR3aa: CATKSGANTGELFF
CDR3nt: TGTGCCACCAAATCCGGGGCAAACACCGGGGAGCTGTTTTTT

abundance: many
len: 12
d_gene: .
v_gene: TRBV28
j_gene: TRBJ1-1
CDR3aa: CASSLLQGQAFF
CDR3nt: TGTGCCAGCAGTTTACTTCAGGGGCAAGCTTTCTTT

abundance: .
len: 14
d_gene: .
v_gene: TRBV5-5
j_gene: TRBJ2-3
CDR3aa: CASSGREGTDTQYF
CDR3nt: TGTGCCAGCAGCGGGCGTGAAGGCACAGATACGCAGTATTTT

abundance: few
len: 17
d_gene: .
v_gene: TRBV6-1
j_gene: TRBJ2-3
CDR3aa: CASSRRLGPQGTDTQYF
CDR3nt: TGTGCCAGCAGCCGACGACTCGGGCCCCAAGGCACAGATACGCAGTATTTT

abundance: many
len: 15
d_gene: .
v_gene: TRBV5-1
j_gene: TRBJ2-7
CDR3aa: CASSSGTSSIYEQYF
CDR3nt: TGCGCCAGCAGCTCCGGGACATCTTCTATTTACGAGCAGTACTTC

abundance: many
len: 17
d_gene: .
v_gene: TRBV4-1
j_gene: TRBJ1-4
CDR3aa: CASSQPRTSATNEKLFF
CDR3nt: TGCGCCAGCAGCCAACCACGGACGAGTGCAACTAATGAAAAACTGTTTTTT

abundance: many
len: 16
d_gene: TRBD2
v_gene: TRBV3-1
j_gene: TRBJ2-5
CDR3aa: CASSQDLRGAGETQYF
CDR3nt: TGTGCCAGCAGCCAAGATTTGCGGGGGGCAGGTGAGACCCAGTACTTC

abundance: many
len: 15
d_gene: TRBD2
v_gene: TRBV5-1
j_gene: TRBJ2-3
CDR3aa: CASSGLTGGPDTQYF
CDR3nt: TGCGCCAGCAGCGGTTTAACGGGGGGGCCAGATACGCAGTATTTT

abundance: many
len: 15
d_gene: TRBD1
v_gene: TRBV5-1
j_gene: TRBJ2-1
CDR3aa: CASSFPGTGNNEQFF
CDR3nt: TGCGCCAGCAGCTTCCCCGGGACAGGCAACAATGAGCAGTTCTTC

abundance: few
len: 13
d_gene: .
v_gene: TRBV19
j_gene: TRBJ1-2
CDR3aa: CASSLEPGYGYTF
CDR3nt: TGTGCCAGTAGTCTAGAGCCGGGATATGGCTACACCTTC

abundance: many
len: 14
d_gene: .
v_gene: TRBV12-3/TRBV12-4
j_gene: TRBJ1-2
CDR3aa: CASSFGAPAYGYTF
CDR3nt: TGTGCCAGCAGTTTCGGGGCCCCCGCCTATGGCTACACCTTC

abundance: many
len: 14
d_gene: .
v_gene: TRBV20-1
j_gene: TRBJ2-7
CDR3aa: CSAVAGTESYEQYF
CDR3nt: TGCAGTGCTGTAGCCGGGACGGAATCCTACGAGCAGTACTTC

abundance: many
len: 15
d_gene: .
v_gene: TRBV27
j_gene: TRBJ2-7
CDR3aa: CASSLSSRVWDEQYF
CDR3nt: TGTGCCAGCAGTTTATCAAGCCGGGTTTGGGACGAGCAGTACTTC

abundance: .
len: 16
d_gene: .
v_gene: TRBV4-2
j_gene: TRBJ1-5
CDR3aa: CASSQVGRWGNQPQHF
CDR3nt: TGTGCCAGCAGCCAAGTAGGTCGTTGGGGCAATCAGCCCCAGCATTTT

abundance: .
len: 18
d_gene: .
v_gene: TRBV11-2
j_gene: TRBJ1-6
CDR3aa: CASSFYPPGHSYNSPLHF
CDR3nt: TGTGCCAGCAGCTTCTACCCGCCAGGGCACTCCTATAATTCACCCCTCCACTTT

abundance: few
len: 15
d_gene: TRBD1
v_gene: TRBV5-4
j_gene: TRBJ2-5
CDR3aa: CASSGRTGGGETQYF
CDR3nt: TGTGCCAGCAGCGGGCGTACAGGGGGCGGAGAGACCCAGTACTTC

abundance: many
len: 16
d_gene: TRBD1
v_gene: TRBV2
j_gene: TRBJ1-2
CDR3aa: CASRNSLTGTDYGYTF
CDR3nt: TGTGCCAGCAGGAACTCCCTGACAGGGACGGACTATGGCTACACCTTC

abundance: many
len: 16
d_gene: TRBD1
v_gene: TRBV29-1
j_gene: TRBJ2-1
CDR3aa: CSVARTGAYSYNEQFF
CDR3nt: TGCAGCGTTGCCAGGACAGGGGCATACTCCTACAATGAGCAGTTCTTC

abundance: .
len: 15
d_gene: .
v_gene: TRBV19
j_gene: TRBJ2-1
CDR3aa: CASRRSEFEIYEQFF
CDR3nt: TGTGCCAGTCGTCGATCCGAATTTGAAATATATGAGCAGTTCTTC